A selection of T cell receptor beta chains follows, all from one sample in a study of shared clonotypes between healthy human individuals. Measured with immunoSEQ multiplex PCR; TCRdb has only the in-frame clones, and not every one. This table holds more than 2,000,000 clones, approximately 90% found once. Sequencing used naive CD4+ T cells sorted from blood. The receptors shown here come from a man younger than 35 in good health. Each CDR3 is given with its conserved first and last residue. Fields, in order: J gene, clone size, D gene, V gene, CDR3 DNA, CDR3 protein. D genes are given only for firm matches. Clone size is stated in some rows and not others, as once, few, many or a class when expanded.

TRBJ2-7 | NA | TRBD1 | TRBV7-8 | TGTGCCAGCAGCTTAAGGGACAGGGGTCTTTACGAGCAGTACTTC | CASSLRDRGLYEQYF
TRBJ2-1 | NA | NA | TRBV9 | TGTGCCAGCAGCGTAGGGGCTAGCGCCTTAGTTTCCAATGAGCAGTTCTTC | CASSVGASALVSNEQFF
TRBJ2-5 | NA | NA | TRBV28 | TGTGCCAGCAGCCCGACCAGAATACAAGAGACCCAGTACTTC | CASSPTRIQETQYF
TRBJ1-2 | NA | NA | TRBV19 | TGTGCCAGTAGTATGGTATTTAACTATGGCTACACCTTC | CASSMVFNYGYTF
TRBJ2-3 | NA | TRBD2 | TRBV4-1 | TGCGCCAGCAGTAATGGACTAGCGGGAGTCACAGATACGCAGTATTTT | CASSNGLAGVTDTQYF
TRBJ1-2 | NA | NA | TRBV10-3 | TGTGCCATCAGTGAGCAGACGGGCTATGGCTACACCTTC | CAISEQTGYGYTF
TRBJ2-7 | NA | NA | TRBV7-6 | TGTGCCAGCAGCTTAGCGGCCAGGGTTTCGTCCGAGCAGTACTTC | CASSLAARVSSEQYF
TRBJ1-1 | NA | NA | TRBV19 | TGTGCCAGTAGGGTAACAACGAAGGACACTGAAGCTTTCTTT | CASRVTTKDTEAFF
TRBJ2-7 | NA | TRBD2 | TRBV15 | TGTGCCACCAGCAGAGGTGGTAGCGGGAGGGCCCTCTACGAGCAGTACTTC | CATSRGGSGRALYEQYF
TRBJ1-6 | NA | TRBD1 | TRBV10-1 | TGCGCCAGCAGTGAAGGGACAGCCTATAATTCACCCCTCCACTTT | CASSEGTAYNSPLHF
TRBJ2-7 | NA | NA | TRBV29-1 | TGCAGCGTTGCGGGGGAACGGTACGAGCAGTACTTC | CSVAGERYEQYF
TRBJ1-2 | NA | NA | TRBV5-1 | TGCGCCAGCAGCCGGGACTCGGATGGCTACACCTTC | CASSRDSDGYTF
TRBJ1-1 | NA | NA | TRBV7-9 | TGTGCCAGCAGCTTAGAGGTCGGGGTGAGCACTGAAGCTTTCTTT | CASSLEVGVSTEAFF
TRBJ1-5 | NA | NA | TRBV5-1 | TGCGCCAGCAGCCTGACAGGTGATAGCAATCAGCCCCAGCATTTT | CASSLTGDSNQPQHF
TRBJ1-1 | once | TRBD1 | TRBV2 | TGTGCCAGCAATCATCCGGGACAGAAGAACACTGAAGCTTTCTTT | CASNHPGQKNTEAFF
TRBJ2-1 | NA | NA | TRBV15 | TGTGCCACCAGCAGACCCCAGCGTGAGCAGTTCTTC | CATSRPQREQFF
TRBJ1-4 | NA | TRBD1 | TRBV15 | TGTGCCACCAGCAGAGATCGTGGCAGGGGGCGTGAAAAACTGTTTTTT | CATSRDRGRGREKLFF
TRBJ2-5 | NA | TRBD1 | TRBV5-1 | TGCGCCAGCAGCTCAACAGGGGGCCAAGAGACCCAGTACTTC | CASSSTGGQETQYF
TRBJ2-2 | NA | NA | TRBV9 | TGTGCCAGCAGCGTAGAAGAGGGACAGAACACCGGGGAGCTGTTTTTT | CASSVEEGQNTGELFF
TRBJ2-3 | NA | NA | TRBV5-6 | TGTGCCAGCAGCTTGGGCCGAGGGCGTGTAGATACGCAGTATTTT | CASSLGRGRVDTQYF
TRBJ1-1 | NA | NA | TRBV28 | TGTGCCAGCAGGGGGCGGCGGGAAGCTTTCTTT | CASRGRREAFF
TRBJ2-5 | NA | NA | TRBV5-6 | TGTGCCAGCAGCTTGGGTGCCGGTCAGGGAGAGACCCAGTACTTC | CASSLGAGQGETQYF
TRBJ1-1 | few | NA | TRBV27 | TGTGCCAGCAGCCTACGGGCCGGGAGCACTGAAGCTTTCTTT | CASSLRAGSTEAFF
TRBJ2-2 | once | NA | TRBV7-2 | TGTGCCAGCAGCCCCCACGGAAACACCGGGGAGCTGTTTTTT | CASSPHGNTGELFF
TRBJ2-7 | NA | NA | TRBV18 | TGTGCCAGCTCACCCTCACTAGCAGCGGCCTACGAGCAGTACTTC | CASSPSLAAAYEQYF
TRBJ1-3 | NA | NA | TRBV30 | TGTGCCTGGAGTGGGTCTGGAAACACCATATATTTT | CAWSGSGNTIYF
TRBJ2-4 | NA | NA | TRBV6-5 | TGTGCCAGCAGTGGGGTAGCCAAAAACATTCAGTACTTC | CASSGVAKNIQYF
TRBJ1-1 | NA | NA | TRBV11-3 | TGTGCCAGCAGCTTAGATGTGGCGGGACACAACACTGAAGCTTTCTTT | CASSLDVAGHNTEAFF
TRBJ2-1 | NA | TRBD1 | TRBV9 | TGTGCCAGCAGCGTCGGGACAGGGTACAATGAGCAGTTCTTC | CASSVGTGYNEQFF
TRBJ2-2 | NA | TRBD2 | TRBV9 | TGTGCCAGCAGCCGTTCTAGCGGGGGGGCAGGCGGGGAGCTGTTTTTT | CASSRSSGGAGGELFF
TRBJ2-2 | NA | TRBD2 | TRBV5-5 | TGTGCCAGCACCCTCCGGATATGGATAGCGGGAGGGAACACCGGGGAGCTGTTTTTT | CASTLRIWIAGGNTGELFF
TRBJ2-2 | NA | NA | TRBV30 | TGTGCCTGGAGGAAAATAGACGGGGCGGCCGGGGAGCTGTTTTTT | CAWRKIDGAAGELFF
TRBJ1-4 | NA | NA | TRBV18 | TGTGCCAGCTCACCACCCATGGGGATTAATGAAAAACTGTTTTTT | CASSPPMGINEKLFF
TRBJ2-3 | NA | TRBD2 | TRBV2 | TGTGCCACCAAAAGCGGGAGGGGCGCAGATACGCAGTATTTT | CATKSGRGADTQYF
TRBJ1-2 | NA | NA | TRBV6-6 | TGTGCCAGCAGCCGTGGGGCCGACGTAGGCTACACCTTC | CASSRGADVGYTF
TRBJ1-6 | NA | NA | TRBV5-4 | TGTGCCAGCAGCTTGTCGGGACCGTCTAATTCACCCCTCCACTTT | CASSLSGPSNSPLHF
TRBJ2-7 | NA | NA | TRBV5-4 | TGTGCCAGCAGGGAGGACACGGACTCCTACGAGCAGTACTTC | CASREDTDSYEQYF
TRBJ2-1 | NA | TRBD1 | TRBV7-2 | TGTGCCAGCAAAAAAGGGACAGGGGCCTACAATGAGCAGTTCTTC | CASKKGTGAYNEQFF
TRBJ1-2 | NA | TRBD1 | TRBV28 | TGTGCCAGCAGATCCCAAACCGGGACAGGGATTCTCCGGGGCTACACCTTC | CASRSQTGTGILRGYTF
TRBJ2-2 | NA | NA | TRBV6-6 | TGTGCCAGCATGTCGTACGTGGTGAACACCGGGGAGCTGTTTTTT | CASMSYVVNTGELFF
TRBJ2-7 | NA | NA | TRBV7-9 | TGTGCCAGCAGCTTAAATCTCGGAAATGCCTACGAGCAGTACTTC | CASSLNLGNAYEQYF
TRBJ2-3 | NA | TRBD2 | TRBV7-2 | TGTGCCAGCAGCGCGACTCCGGGACTAGCGGACACAGATACGCAGTATTTT | CASSATPGLADTDTQYF
TRBJ1-6 | NA | NA | TRBV30 | TGTGCCTGGAGTAAAAATTCACCCCTCCACTTT | CAWSKNSPLHF
TRBJ2-5 | NA | NA | TRBV7-9 | TGTGCCAGCAGCCCCGCGGAGACCCAGTACTTC | CASSPAETQYF
TRBJ1-1 | once | NA | TRBV9 | TGTGCCAGCAGCGTAGGTCTCGGACAAGGGGGCACTGAAGCTTTCTTT | CASSVGLGQGGTEAFF
TRBJ2-5 | NA | NA | TRBV11-2 | TGTGCCAGCAGCCCAGCCAGGGGCTTGGAGACCCAGTACTTC | CASSPARGLETQYF
TRBJ1-4 | NA | NA | TRBV28 | TGTGCCAGCAGTTTAAGGACCGGGACCGCGAATGAAAAACTGTTTTTT | CASSLRTGTANEKLFF
TRBJ2-7 | NA | TRBD2 | TRBV28 | TGTGCCAGCAGTTTGTGGGTAGGGGGGACTAGCGGGGCCACCTACGAGCAGTACTTC | CASSLWVGGTSGATYEQYF
TRBJ1-2 | NA | NA | TRBV10-3 | TGTGCCATCAGATGGGGCCAGGGGAATGGCTACACCTTC | CAIRWGQGNGYTF
TRBJ2-1 | NA | NA | TRBV5-5 | TGTGCCAGCAGCTTGGTTGGCTACAATGAGCAGTTCTTC | CASSLVGYNEQFF
TRBJ1-5 | NA | NA | TRBV6-1 | TGTGCCAGCTCTCCCCAGGTGGCCCAGCCCCAGCATTTT | CASSPQVAQPQHF